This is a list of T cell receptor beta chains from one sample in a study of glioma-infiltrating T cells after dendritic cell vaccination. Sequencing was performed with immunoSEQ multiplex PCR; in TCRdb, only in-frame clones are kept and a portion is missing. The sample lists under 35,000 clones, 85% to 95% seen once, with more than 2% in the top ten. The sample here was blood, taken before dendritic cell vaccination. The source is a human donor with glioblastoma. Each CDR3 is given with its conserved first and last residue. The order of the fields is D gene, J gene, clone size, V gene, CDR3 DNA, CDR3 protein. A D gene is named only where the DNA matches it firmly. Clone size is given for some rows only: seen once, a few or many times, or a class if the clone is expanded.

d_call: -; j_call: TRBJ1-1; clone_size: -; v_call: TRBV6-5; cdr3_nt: TGTGCCAGCAGCCAAAACGGGGGTCGCACTGAAGCTTTCTTT; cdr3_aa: CASSQNGGRTEAFF
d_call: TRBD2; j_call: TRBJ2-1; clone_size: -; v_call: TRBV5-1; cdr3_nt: TGCGCCAGCAGCTTAAACAGCGGGGGGGCAGGTGAGCAGTTCTTC; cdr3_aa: CASSLNSGGAGEQFF
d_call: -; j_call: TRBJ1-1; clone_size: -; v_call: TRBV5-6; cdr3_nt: TGTGCCAGCCGTCGTTTGGGGGGCACTGAAGCTTTCTTT; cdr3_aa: CASRRLGGTEAFF
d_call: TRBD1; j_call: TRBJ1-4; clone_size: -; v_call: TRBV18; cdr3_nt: TGTGCCAGCTCACAGGGGGCTGCTAATGAAAAACTGTTTTTT; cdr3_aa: CASSQGAANEKLFF
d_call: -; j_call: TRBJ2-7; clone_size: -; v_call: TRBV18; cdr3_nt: TGTGCCAGCTTACGGACGGGAGACTCCTACGAGCAGTACTTC; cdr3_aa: CASLRTGDSYEQYF
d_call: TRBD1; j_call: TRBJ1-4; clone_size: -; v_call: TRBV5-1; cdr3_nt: TGCGCCAGCAGCACCGGACAGGGGGCTAGTGAAAAACTGTTTTTT; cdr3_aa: CASSTGQGASEKLFF
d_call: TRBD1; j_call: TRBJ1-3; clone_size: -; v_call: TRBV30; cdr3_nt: TGTGCCTGGAGGGCTCCGGGACAGGGATACACCATATATTTT; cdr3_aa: CAWRAPGQGYTIYF
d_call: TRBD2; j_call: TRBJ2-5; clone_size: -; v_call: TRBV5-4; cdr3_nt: TGTGCCAGCAGCTTTTTTACGGGAGCGGGGGCGAGAGAGACCCAGTACTTC; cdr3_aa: CASSFFTGAGARETQYF
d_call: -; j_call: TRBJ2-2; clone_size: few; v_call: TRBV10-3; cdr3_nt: TGTGCCATCAGGAAGGTAGCGGAAGCGGAGCTGTTTTTT; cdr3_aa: CAIRKVAEAELFF
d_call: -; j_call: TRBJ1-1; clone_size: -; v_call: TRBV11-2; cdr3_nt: TGTGCCAGCAGCTTAAAATGGGCGGGGAACACTGAAGCTTTCTTT; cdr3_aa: CASSLKWAGNTEAFF
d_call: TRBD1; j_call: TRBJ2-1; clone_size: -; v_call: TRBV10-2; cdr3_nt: TGCGCCAGCAGTGAGTCTGGGACAGGAGGTCCCCAGTTCTTC; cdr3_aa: CASSESGTGGPQFF
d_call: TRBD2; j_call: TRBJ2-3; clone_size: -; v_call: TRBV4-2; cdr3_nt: TGTGCCAGCAGCCAAGAGCCTCGTAGGACTAGCGGTGTTGGCACAGATACGCAGTATTTT; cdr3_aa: CASSQEPRRTSGVGTDTQYF
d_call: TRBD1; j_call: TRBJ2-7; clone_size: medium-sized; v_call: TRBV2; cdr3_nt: TGTGCCAGCGCCCGGGACAGGGGCTACGAGCAGTACTTC; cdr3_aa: CASARDRGYEQYF
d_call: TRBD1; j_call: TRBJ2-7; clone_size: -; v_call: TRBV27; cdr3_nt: TGTGCCAGCAGTCGGGACAGAATTTACGAGCAGTACTTC; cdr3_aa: CASSRDRIYEQYF
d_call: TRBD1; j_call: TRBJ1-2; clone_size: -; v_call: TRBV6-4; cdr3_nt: TGTGCCAGCAGTGACTCGACAGGGTGGGGCTACACCTTC; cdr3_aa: CASSDSTGWGYTF
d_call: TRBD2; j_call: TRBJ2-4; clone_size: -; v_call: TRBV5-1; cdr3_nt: TGCGCCAGCAGCCCCGGACTAGTTGGGGTAGCCAAAAACATTCAGTACTTC; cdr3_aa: CASSPGLVGVAKNIQYF
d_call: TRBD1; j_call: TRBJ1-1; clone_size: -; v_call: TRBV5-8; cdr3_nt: TGTGCCAGCAGCCTGAGGGGGCTGGGCACTGAAGCTTTCTTT; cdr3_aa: CASSLRGLGTEAFF
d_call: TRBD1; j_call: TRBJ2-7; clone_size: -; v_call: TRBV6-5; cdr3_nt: TGTGCCAGCAGTCGCGCAGGGGGCGGCGAGCAGTACTTC; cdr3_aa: CASSRAGGGEQYF
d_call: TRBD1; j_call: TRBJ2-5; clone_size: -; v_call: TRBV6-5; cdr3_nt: TGTGCCAGCAGTTGGGGACAGACCCAAGAGACCCAGTACTTC; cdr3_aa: CASSWGQTQETQYF
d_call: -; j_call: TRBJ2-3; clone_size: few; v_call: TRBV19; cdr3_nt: TGTGCCAGTAGTATTACAGCGGAAGAAACAGATACGCAGTATTTT; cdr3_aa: CASSITAEETDTQYF
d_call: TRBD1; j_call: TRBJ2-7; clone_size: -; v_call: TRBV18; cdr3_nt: TGTGCCAGCTCACTCTACGGGACAGGGGGCTACGAGCAGTACTTC; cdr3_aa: CASSLYGTGGYEQYF
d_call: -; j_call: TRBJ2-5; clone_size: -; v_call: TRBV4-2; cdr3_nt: TGTGCCAGCAGCCAAGATCGGGAGACCCAGTACTTC; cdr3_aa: CASSQDRETQYF